A selection of T cell receptor beta chains follows, all from one sample in a study of T cell responses to AZD1222 COVID-19 vaccine. The assay was immunoSEQ multiplex PCR, and TCRdb's table has in-frame clones only and misses some. The sample yields about 150,000 clones, 92% seen once. The material sequenced was peripheral blood, taken 28 days after the second AZD1222 dose. These receptors all stem from an adult who received the AZD1222 COVID-19 vaccine. The CDR3 runs from the conserved cysteine through the conserved F or W. A D gene is named only where the DNA matches it firmly. Clone sizes are given selectively: once, few, many, or a class where the clone is expanded.

D gene: TRBD1
clone size: -
V gene: TRBV5-1
J gene: TRBJ2-5
CDR3 length: 13
CDR3 protein: CASSGRGQETQYF
CDR3 DNA: TGCGCCAGCAGCGGCAGGGGGCAAGAGACCCAGTACTTC

D gene: -
clone size: -
V gene: TRBV24-1
J gene: TRBJ2-7
CDR3 length: 14
CDR3 protein: CATSDLTRSYEQYF
CDR3 DNA: TGTGCCACCAGTGATTTAACTAGATCCTACGAGCAGTACTTC

D gene: -
clone size: -
V gene: TRBV7-9
J gene: TRBJ1-3
CDR3 length: 15
CDR3 protein: CASSLALGLGNTIYF
CDR3 DNA: TGTGCCAGCAGCTTAGCGCTCGGTCTTGGAAACACCATATATTTT

D gene: TRBD2
clone size: -
V gene: TRBV4-3
J gene: TRBJ2-1
CDR3 length: 16
CDR3 protein: CASSQESAGGLAEQFF
CDR3 DNA: TGCGCCAGCAGCCAAGAGTCAGCGGGAGGATTGGCCGAGCAGTTCTTC

D gene: TRBD2
clone size: -
V gene: TRBV5-1
J gene: TRBJ2-7
CDR3 length: 16
CDR3 protein: CASSFGPAGGPVEQYF
CDR3 DNA: TGCGCCAGCAGCTTCGGTCCAGCGGGAGGGCCTGTCGAGCAGTACTTC

D gene: TRBD1
clone size: -
V gene: TRBV24-1
J gene: TRBJ2-5
CDR3 length: 16
CDR3 protein: CATSEAGQGGGETQYF
CDR3 DNA: TGTGCCACCAGTGAAGCGGGACAGGGGGGAGGAGAGACCCAGTACTTC

D gene: TRBD1
clone size: -
V gene: TRBV5-4
J gene: TRBJ1-1
CDR3 length: 17
CDR3 protein: CASSEQDRGREYTEAFF
CDR3 DNA: TGTGCCAGCAGCGAACAGGACAGGGGGAGGGAATACACTGAAGCTTTCTTT

D gene: -
clone size: once
V gene: TRBV28
J gene: TRBJ1-3
CDR3 length: 19
CDR3 protein: CASSFLHTMLGQPGNTIYF
CDR3 DNA: TGTGCCAGCAGTTTTTTACACACTATGCTGGGGCAGCCTGGAAACACCATATATTTT

D gene: TRBD1
clone size: -
V gene: TRBV6-6
J gene: TRBJ2-3
CDR3 length: 19
CDR3 protein: CASSREPTIGQGGEDTQYF
CDR3 DNA: TGTGCCAGCAGTCGAGAGCCTACCATCGGACAGGGGGGGGAAGATACGCAGTATTTT

D gene: -
clone size: -
V gene: TRBV4-1
J gene: TRBJ1-6
CDR3 length: 16
CDR3 protein: CASSLPGLQGNSPLHF
CDR3 DNA: TGCGCCAGCAGCCTGCCGGGCCTCCAGGGGAATTCACCCCTCCACTTT

D gene: -
clone size: -
V gene: TRBV10-1
J gene: TRBJ2-1
CDR3 length: 13
CDR3 protein: CASGQGPYNEQFF
CDR3 DNA: TGCGCCAGCGGTCAGGGACCCTACAATGAGCAGTTCTTC

D gene: -
clone size: -
V gene: TRBV30
J gene: TRBJ1-2
CDR3 length: 14
CDR3 protein: CAWKHHHSGYGYTF
CDR3 DNA: TGTGCCTGGAAACACCATCACTCGGGCTATGGCTACACCTTC

D gene: TRBD2
clone size: -
V gene: TRBV4-1
J gene: TRBJ2-1
CDR3 length: 18
CDR3 protein: CASSKGLAGGITYNEQFF
CDR3 DNA: TGCGCCAGCAGCAAGGGACTAGCGGGAGGAATAACCTACAATGAGCAGTTCTTC

D gene: TRBD1
clone size: -
V gene: TRBV7-9
J gene: TRBJ1-2
CDR3 length: 14
CDR3 protein: CASSLVETGNGYTF
CDR3 DNA: TGTGCCAGCAGCTTAGTCGAGACAGGGAATGGCTACACCTTC

D gene: -
clone size: -
V gene: TRBV2
J gene: TRBJ2-7
CDR3 length: 13
CDR3 protein: CASSDDRGYEQYF
CDR3 DNA: TGTGCCAGCAGTGATGATAGAGGCTACGAGCAGTACTTC